This TCR beta chain was retrieved from a study of shared clonotypes between healthy human individuals. About the study: Researchers assigned three CD4 naive, three CD4 memory, two CD8 naive and one CD8 memory plate to each donor.

The sorted-subset replicate PCRs were given roughly 190 ng DNA, which is approximately 30,000 T cell genomes. Measured with immunoSEQ multiplex PCR; TCRdb has only the in-frame clones, and not every one. The sample has millions of clones, about 95% seen once. Naivety among CD8 cells was defined by CD45RO negativity and positive CCR7 selection, thereby excluding terminally differentiated effector memory CD45RA+ cells. Findings and limits, study-wide: The four-donor shared clonotypes exceeded non-shared clonotypes in generation probability, with non-shared ones scoring lower.

A note on this clone: Antigen unknown. Other DNA sequences in this specimen translate into the identical CDR3.

The J segment lost 2 bases and the V segment lost 5 bases, leaving 2 bases of the junction unmatched. The CDR3 runs 14 residues. CDR1 and CDR2 (germline): MDHEN, SYDVKM. The chain links TRBV28 to TRBJ2-7, with 11 bases that match TRBD2. The TCR originated in a man aged 18 to 35 in good health. Sequences were obtained from naive CD8+ T cells sorted from blood. For the CDR3, the DNA is TGTGCCAGCAGTCCTAGCGGGGGGCCCTACGAGCAGTACTTC. Translated: CASSPSGGPYEQYF.